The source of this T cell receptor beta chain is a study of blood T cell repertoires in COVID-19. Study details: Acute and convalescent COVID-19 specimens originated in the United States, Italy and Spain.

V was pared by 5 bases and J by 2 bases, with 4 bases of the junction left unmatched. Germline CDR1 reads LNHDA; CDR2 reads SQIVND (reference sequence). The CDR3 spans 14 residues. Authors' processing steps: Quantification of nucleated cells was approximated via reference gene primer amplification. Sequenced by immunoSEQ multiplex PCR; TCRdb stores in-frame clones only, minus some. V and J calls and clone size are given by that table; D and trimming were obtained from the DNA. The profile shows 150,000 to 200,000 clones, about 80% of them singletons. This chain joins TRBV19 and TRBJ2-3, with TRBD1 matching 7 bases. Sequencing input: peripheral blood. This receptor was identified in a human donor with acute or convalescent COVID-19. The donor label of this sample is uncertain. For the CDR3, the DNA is TGTGCCAGTAGTTCGGACAGGTACACAGATACGCAGTATTTT. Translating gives CASSSDRYTDTQYF.